This T cell receptor beta chain was profiled in a study of T-cell memory formation after mild COVID-19. Study results and caveats: Shrinking CD4+ clones were chiefly CM and EM; CD8+ ones were chiefly EMRA. Clones that got smaller from day 15 to 85 had even CD4/CD8, while clones growing later tipped toward CD4+. Some clones that responded were present in memory (sampled pre-infection), which suggests cross-reactive memory joined.

Points on this clonotype: As yet, its antigen is unknown.

TCRdb analysed the 5' RACE reads with MiXCR anew, one entry per CDR3 protein. The repertoire consists of fewer than 350,000 distinct CDR3 sequences, with approximately 8.4% occurring once and the leading ten covering 22%. The V end lost 1 base, the J end lost 3 bases, and 13 bases lay between the germline ends. The CDR3 runs 15 residues. Germline assignment: CDR1 SGHAT and CDR2 FQDESV (reference sequence). The V call is TRBV11-1, the J call TRBJ2-7, with a weak D call TRBD1 (6 bases). Sequenced material: PBMCs or a T cell subset sorted from them (not recorded which). The receptor was isolated from a man aged 18 to 35 who had mild COVID-19 (a few samples of this study predate the infection). Cell type and time point are not known. CDR3 loop: CASSLVTGPFYEQYF. The CDR3 DNA follows: TGTGCCAGCAGCTTAGTCACAGGGCCGTTCTACGAGCAGTACTTC. Full variable domain (rest looked up from reference TRBV11-1 and TRBJ2-7): EAEVAQSPRYKITEKSQAVAFWCDPISGHATLYWYRQILGQGPELLVQFQDESVVDDSQLPKDRFSAERLKGVDSTLKIQPAELGDSAMYLCASSLVTGPFYEQYFGPGTRLTVT.